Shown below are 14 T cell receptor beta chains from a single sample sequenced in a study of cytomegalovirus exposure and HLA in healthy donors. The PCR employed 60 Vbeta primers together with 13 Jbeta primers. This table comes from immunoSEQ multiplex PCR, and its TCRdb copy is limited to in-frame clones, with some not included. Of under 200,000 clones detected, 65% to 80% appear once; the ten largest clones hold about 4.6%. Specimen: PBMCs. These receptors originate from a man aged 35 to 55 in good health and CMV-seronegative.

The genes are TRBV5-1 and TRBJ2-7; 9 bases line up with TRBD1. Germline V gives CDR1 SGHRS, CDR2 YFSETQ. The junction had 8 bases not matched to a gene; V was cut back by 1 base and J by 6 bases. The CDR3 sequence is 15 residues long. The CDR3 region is CASSLSGQGWGEQYF. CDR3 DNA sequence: TGCGCCAGCAGCTTGTCTGGACAGGGGTGGGGCGAGCAGTACTTC.

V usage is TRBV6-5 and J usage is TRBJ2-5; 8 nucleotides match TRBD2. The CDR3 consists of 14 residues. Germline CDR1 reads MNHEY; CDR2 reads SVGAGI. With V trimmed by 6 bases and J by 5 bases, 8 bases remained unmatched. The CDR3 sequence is CASRSPGGHETQYF. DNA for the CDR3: TGTGCCAGCAGATCTCCGGGGGGGCACGAGACCCAGTACTTC.

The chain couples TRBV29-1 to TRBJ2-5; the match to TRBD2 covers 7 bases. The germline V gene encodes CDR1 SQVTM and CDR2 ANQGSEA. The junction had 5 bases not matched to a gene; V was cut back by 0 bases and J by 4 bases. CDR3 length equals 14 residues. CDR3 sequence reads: CSVEEGAGTETQYF. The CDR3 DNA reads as TGCAGCGTTGAAGAGGGAGCGGGGACAGAGACCCAGTACTTC.

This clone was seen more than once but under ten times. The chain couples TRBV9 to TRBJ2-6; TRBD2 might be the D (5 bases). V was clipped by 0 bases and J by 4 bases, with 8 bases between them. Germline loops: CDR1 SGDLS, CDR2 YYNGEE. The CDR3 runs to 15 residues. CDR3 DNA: TGTGCCAGCAGCGTAGGAGGGTACGGGGCCAACGTCCTGACTTTC. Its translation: CASSVGGYGANVLTF. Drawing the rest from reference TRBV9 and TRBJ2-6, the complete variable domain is DSGVTQTPKHLITATGQRVTLRCSPRSGDLSVYWYQQSLDQGLQFLIQYYNGEERAKGNILERFSAQQFPDLHSELNLSSLELGDSALYFCASSVGGYGANVLTFGAGSRLTVL.

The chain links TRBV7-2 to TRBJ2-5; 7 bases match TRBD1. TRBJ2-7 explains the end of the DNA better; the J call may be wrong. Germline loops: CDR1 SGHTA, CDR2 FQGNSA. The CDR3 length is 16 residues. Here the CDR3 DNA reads TGTGCCAGCAGCTTAGGTGGGACAGCAAACTCCTACGAGCAGTACTTC. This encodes CASSLGGTANSYEQYF.

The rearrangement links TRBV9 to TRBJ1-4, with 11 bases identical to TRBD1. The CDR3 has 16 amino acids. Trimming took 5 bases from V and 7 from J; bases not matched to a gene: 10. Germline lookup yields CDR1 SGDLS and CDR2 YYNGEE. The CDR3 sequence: CASSLRPGQGGEKLFF. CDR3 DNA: TGTGCCAGCAGTCTCCGGCCGGGACAGGGGGGTGAAAAACTGTTTTTT.

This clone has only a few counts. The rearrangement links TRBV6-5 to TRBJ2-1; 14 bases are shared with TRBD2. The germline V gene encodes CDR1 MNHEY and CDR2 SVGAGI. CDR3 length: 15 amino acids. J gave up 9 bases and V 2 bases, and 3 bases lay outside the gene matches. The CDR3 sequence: CASSYGTSGGSEQFF. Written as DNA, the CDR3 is TGTGCCAGCAGTTACGGGACTAGCGGGGGATCTGAGCAGTTCTTC.

This chain's CDR3 is CAWRGNQRSTDTQYF. The CDR3, as DNA: TGTGCCTGGAGGGGGAATCAGCGGAGCACAGATACGCAGTATTTT. The rearrangement joins TRBV30 to TRBJ2-3, with D perhaps TRBD2 (5 bases). CDR3 length equals 15 residues. The V gene's germline CDR1 is GTSNPN and CDR2 SVGIG (reference sequence). Trimming took 3 bases from V and 0 from J, leaving 13 bases between them.

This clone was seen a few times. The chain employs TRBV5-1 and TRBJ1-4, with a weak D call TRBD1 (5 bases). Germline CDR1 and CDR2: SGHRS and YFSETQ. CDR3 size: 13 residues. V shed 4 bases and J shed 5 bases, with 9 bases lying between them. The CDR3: CASSGAGNEKLFF. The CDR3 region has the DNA TGCGCCAGCAGCGGGGCAGGCAATGAAAAACTGTTTTTT.

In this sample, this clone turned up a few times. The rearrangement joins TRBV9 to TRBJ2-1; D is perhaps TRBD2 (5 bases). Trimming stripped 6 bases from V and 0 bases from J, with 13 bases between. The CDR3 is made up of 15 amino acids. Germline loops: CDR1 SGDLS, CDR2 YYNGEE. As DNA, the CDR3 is TGTGCCAGCACCCCGTGGGAGAGCTCCTACAATGAGCAGTTCTTC. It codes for CASTPWESSYNEQFF.

In DNA form, the CDR3 reads TGTGCCAGCAGCTTAGCGGGACAGGGAGGGAATGAGCAGTTCTTC. Protein: CASSLAGQGGNEQFF. The chain carries TRBV7-9 and TRBJ2-1; 9 bases align to TRBD1. Germline CDR1 is SEHNR and CDR2 is FQNEAQ (reference sequence). The CDR3 spans 15 residues. V trimming: 0 bases; J trimming: 7 bases; junction bases outside the gene matches: 4.

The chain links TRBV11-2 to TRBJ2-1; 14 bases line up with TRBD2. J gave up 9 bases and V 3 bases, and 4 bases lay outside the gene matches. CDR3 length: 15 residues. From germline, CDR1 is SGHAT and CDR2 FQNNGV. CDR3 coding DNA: TGTGCCAGCAGCTTGGGACTAGCGGGGGTAGGTGAGCAGTTCTTC. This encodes CASSLGLAGVGEQFF.

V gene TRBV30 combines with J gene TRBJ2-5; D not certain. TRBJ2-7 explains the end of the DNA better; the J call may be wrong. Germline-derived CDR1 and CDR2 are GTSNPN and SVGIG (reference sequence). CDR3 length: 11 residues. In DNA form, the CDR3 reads TGTGCCTGGAGTCATTCCTACGAGCAGTACTTC. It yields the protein CAWSHSYEQYF.

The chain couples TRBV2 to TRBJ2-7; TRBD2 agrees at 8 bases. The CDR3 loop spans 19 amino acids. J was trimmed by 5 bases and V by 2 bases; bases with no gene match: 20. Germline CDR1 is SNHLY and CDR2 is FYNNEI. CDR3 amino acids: CASSEQWTPGGRGGDEQYF. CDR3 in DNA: TGTGCCAGCAGTGAACAGTGGACACCCGGGGGACGGGGGGGCGACGAGCAGTACTTC.